The rows below give T cell receptor beta chains drawn from one sample of a study of T cell repertoires in cytomegalovirus infection. One entry per CDR3 protein results from TCRdb running MiXCR on the reads. The sample has about 530,000 distinct CDR3 sequences; about 26% are singletons. Sequencing used PBMCs. The origin of the receptors is a human donor in good health (CMV status not recorded). Some clones in this sample may be carry-over from other donors' samples. Each CDR3 is given with its conserved first and last residue.

j_call v_call cdr3_aa
TRBJ1-1 TRBV7-2 CASSSMGAGEAFF
TRBJ2-1 TRBV7-9 CASNWISDEQFF
TRBJ2-7 TRBV7-2 CASSFFRGLEQYF
TRBJ2-3 TRBV25-1 CASSHPPGTGGGDTQYF
TRBJ2-7 TRBV12-3/TRBV12-4 CASTGTGRQYF
TRBJ2-1 TRBV28 CASSPRYQQFF
TRBJ1-5 TRBV6-2/TRBV6-3 CASRPGGQPQHF
TRBJ1-5 TRBV6-6 CASSDRAVNQPQHF
TRBJ2-1 TRBV14 CASSQGYINEQFF
TRBJ1-1 TRBV20-1 CSALAGNTEAFF
TRBJ1-5 TRBV20-1 CSARVRGEGNQPQHF
TRBJ1-1 TRBV4-3 CASSQVLGFTEAFF
TRBJ1-3 TRBV3-1 CASSQVGRQVGNTIYF
TRBJ1-4 TRBV12-3/TRBV12-4 CASMVGRVPPGEKLFF
TRBJ2-5 TRBV7-2 CASTLRGIADYQETQYF
TRBJ2-3 TRBV20-1 CSARDFRGATDTQYF
TRBJ1-2 TRBV11-3 CASSSGDNRYTF
TRBJ1-1 TRBV29-1 CSGLIGGGGNTEAFF
TRBJ2-3 TRBV11-2 CASSLAREPTDTQYF
TRBJ2-2 TRBV5-4 CASSWDRGHGELFF
TRBJ2-1 TRBV6-2/TRBV6-3 CASSPTFEGSGTPLVEQFF
TRBJ1-6 TRBV6-6 CASSNRGGSPLHF
TRBJ2-2 TRBV7-2 CASSGPLGEPNTGELFF
TRBJ1-4 TRBV19 CASSIQSSNEKLFF
TRBJ1-5 TRBV30 CAWTPNSNQPQHF
TRBJ1-2 TRBV7-2 CASSPGQGSISTF
TRBJ1-2 TRBV7-3 CASSLHPTGAEGYTF
TRBJ1-5 TRBV19 CASSIKGADSNQPQHF
TRBJ2-4 TRBV6-2/TRBV6-3 CASSLGLPEPGKNIQYF
TRBJ2-6 TRBV28 CASIGTYSGANVLTF
TRBJ1-6 TRBV4-3 CASSAGADSDSPLHF
TRBJ2-7 TRBV7-9 CASSSEGGDGEQYF
TRBJ2-2 TRBV20-1 CSAISGTNTGELFF
TRBJ2-4 TRBV7-9 CASSLVPQGIAKNIQYF
TRBJ2-3 TRBV6-1 CASSHRGSGTDTQYF
TRBJ2-4 TRBV2 CASSLETGGAIQYF
TRBJ1-1 TRBV18 CASSQTDQRSEAFF
TRBJ2-1 TRBV6-2/TRBV6-3 CASSYGGNEQFF
TRBJ2-4 TRBV6-6 CASSETGLLNIQYF
TRBJ2-5 TRBV19 CASSIRPKGLAGASETQYF
TRBJ2-1 TRBV7-9 CASSSREAYNEQFF
TRBJ1-1 TRBV30 CALGQGVLNTEAFF
TRBJ2-7 TRBV29-1 CSVAGQGSNSEQYF
TRBJ2-1 TRBV11-3 CASSSMDRGNEQFF
TRBJ1-6 TRBV6-6 CASSDSGRRAINSPLHF
TRBJ1-1 TRBV19 CASSIQGHRTEAFF
TRBJ1-5 TRBV27 CASSLSQGGQPQHF
TRBJ2-5 TRBV7-6 CASSLFGGLLETQYF
TRBJ1-5 TRBV4-3 CASSQVGRYEGHSSGRNQPQHF
TRBJ1-1 TRBV5-6 CASSLDPGQLNTEAFF